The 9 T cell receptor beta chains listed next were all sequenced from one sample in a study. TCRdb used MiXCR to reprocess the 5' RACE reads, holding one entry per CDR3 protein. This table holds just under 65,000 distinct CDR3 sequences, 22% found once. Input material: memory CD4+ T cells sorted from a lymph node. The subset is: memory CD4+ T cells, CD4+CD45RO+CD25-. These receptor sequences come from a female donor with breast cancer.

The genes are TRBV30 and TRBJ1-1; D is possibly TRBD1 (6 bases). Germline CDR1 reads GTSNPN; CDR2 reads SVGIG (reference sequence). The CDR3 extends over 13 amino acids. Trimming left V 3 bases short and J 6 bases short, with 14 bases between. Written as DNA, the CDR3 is TGTGCCTGGAGCCGAACAGGGAGGGCTGAAGCTTTCTTT. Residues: CAWSRTGRAEAFF.

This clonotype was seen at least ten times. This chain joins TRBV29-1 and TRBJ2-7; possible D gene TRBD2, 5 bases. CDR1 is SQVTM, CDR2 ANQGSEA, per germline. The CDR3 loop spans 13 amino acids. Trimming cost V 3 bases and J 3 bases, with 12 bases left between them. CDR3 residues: CSVEVDSGYEQYF. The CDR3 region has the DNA TGCAGCGTTGAGGTGGACTCAGGCTACGAGCAGTACTTC.

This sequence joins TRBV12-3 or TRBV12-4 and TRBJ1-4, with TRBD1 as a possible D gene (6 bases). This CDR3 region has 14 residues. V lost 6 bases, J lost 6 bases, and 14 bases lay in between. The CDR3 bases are TGTGCCAGCAGCCCCCCCGGGACATATGAAAAACTGTTTTTT. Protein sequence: CASSPPGTYEKLFF.

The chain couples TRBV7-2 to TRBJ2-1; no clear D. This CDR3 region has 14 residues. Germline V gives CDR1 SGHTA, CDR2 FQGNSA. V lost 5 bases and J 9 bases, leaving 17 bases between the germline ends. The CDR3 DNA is TGTGCCAGCAGCCCAACTGGTGGGGTACTTGAGCAGTTCTTC. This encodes CASSPTGGVLEQFF.

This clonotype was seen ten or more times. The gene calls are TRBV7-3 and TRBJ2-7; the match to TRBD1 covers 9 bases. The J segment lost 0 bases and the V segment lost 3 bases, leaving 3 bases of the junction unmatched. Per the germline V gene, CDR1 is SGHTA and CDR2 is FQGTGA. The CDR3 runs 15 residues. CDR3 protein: CASSLGTGSSYEQYF. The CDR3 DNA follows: TGTGCCAGCAGCTTGGGGACAGGGAGCTCCTACGAGCAGTACTTC.

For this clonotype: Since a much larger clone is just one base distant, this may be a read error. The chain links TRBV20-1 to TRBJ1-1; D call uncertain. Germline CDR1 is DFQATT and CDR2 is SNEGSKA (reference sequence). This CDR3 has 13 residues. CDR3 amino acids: CRARVEVNTEAFF. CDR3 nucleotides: TGCAGAGCTAGAGTAGAGGTGAACACTGAAGCTTTCTTT.

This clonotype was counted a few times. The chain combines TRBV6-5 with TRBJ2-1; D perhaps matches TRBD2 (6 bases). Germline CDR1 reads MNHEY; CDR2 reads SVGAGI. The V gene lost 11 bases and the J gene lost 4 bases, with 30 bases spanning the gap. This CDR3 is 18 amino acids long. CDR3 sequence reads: CASPPAVLAYVSYNEQFF. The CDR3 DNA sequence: TGTGCCTCTCCCCCGGCAGTCCTAGCGTACGTTTCTTACAATGAGCAGTTCTTC.

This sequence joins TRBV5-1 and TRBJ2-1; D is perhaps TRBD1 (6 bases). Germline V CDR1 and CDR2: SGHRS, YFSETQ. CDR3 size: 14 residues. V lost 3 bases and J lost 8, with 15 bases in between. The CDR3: CASSSIPGEHEQFF. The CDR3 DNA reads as TGCGCCAGCAGCTCGATCCCAGGGGAGCATGAGCAGTTCTTC.

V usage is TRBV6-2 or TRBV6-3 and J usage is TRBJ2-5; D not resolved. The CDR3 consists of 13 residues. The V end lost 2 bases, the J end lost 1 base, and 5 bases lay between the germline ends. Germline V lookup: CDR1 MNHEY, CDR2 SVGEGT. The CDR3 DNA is TGTGCCAGCAGTTACCTCACCCAAGAGACCCAGTACTTC. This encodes CASSYLTQETQYF.